This T cell receptor (beta chain) was profiled in a study of T cell changes during pregnancy in multiple sclerosis. Trimming shortened V by 0 bases and J by 3 bases, and 13 bases separated the two germline ends. The CDR3 spans 15 residues. Germline CDR1 reads SGHDT; CDR2 reads YYEEEE. Sequencing was performed with immunoSEQ multiplex PCR; in TCRdb, only in-frame clones are kept and a portion is missing. The repertoire has tens of thousands of clones, roughly 90% of them found once; the top ten carry 1% to 1.5%. The source material was peripheral blood, sampled in the second trimester of pregnancy. The sequence derives from a female donor with multiple sclerosis, enrolled in a pregnancy study. The chain employs TRBV5-6 and TRBJ2-7; tentative D call: TRBD1 (5 bases). This CDR3 reads CASSLVPGQGYEQYF. CDR3 coding DNA: TGTGCCAGCAGCTTGGTTCCAGGGCAGGGCTACGAGCAGTACTTC.